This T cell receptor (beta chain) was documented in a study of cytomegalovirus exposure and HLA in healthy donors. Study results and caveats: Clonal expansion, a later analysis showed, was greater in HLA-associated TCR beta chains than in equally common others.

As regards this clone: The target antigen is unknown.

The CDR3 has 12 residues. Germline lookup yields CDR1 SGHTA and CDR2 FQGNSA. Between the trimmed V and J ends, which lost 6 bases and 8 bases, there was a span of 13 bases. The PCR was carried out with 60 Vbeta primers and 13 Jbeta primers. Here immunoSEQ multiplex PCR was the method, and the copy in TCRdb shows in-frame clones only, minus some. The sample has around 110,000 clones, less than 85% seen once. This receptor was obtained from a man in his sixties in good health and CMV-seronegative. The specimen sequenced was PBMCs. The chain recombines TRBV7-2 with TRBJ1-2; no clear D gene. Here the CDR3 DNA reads TGTGCCAGCAGTTCCTACTCTCGGGGCTACACCTTC. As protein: CASSSYSRGYTF.